A selection of T cell receptor beta chains follows, all from one sample in a study of T cells after yellow fever vaccination. Each CDR3 protein is one row after TCRdb ran MiXCR on the 5' RACE reads. The sample holds almost 600,000 distinct CDR3 sequences, roughly 13% seen once. The specimen comprised PBMCs, sampled on the day of the yellow fever booster vaccination. All receptors come from a young man who received the YFV17D yellow fever vaccine. The CDR3 runs from the conserved cysteine through the conserved F or W. The D gene is left open where the match is weak. Some rows mark clone size as missing; the rest say once, few, many or name a class of expanded clone.

d_gene: TRBD2; abundance: .; j_gene: TRBJ2-7; v_gene: TRBV25-1; CDR3nt: TGTGCCAGCAGTGAAATGACGGCGGGAGAAGCGGACGAGCAGTACTTC; CDR3aa: CASSEMTAGEADEQYF
d_gene: TRBD2; abundance: .; j_gene: TRBJ2-7; v_gene: TRBV25-1; CDR3nt: TGTGCCAGCAGCTCCCTCAGCGGGAGGGCGAAAGAGCAGTACTTC; CDR3aa: CASSSLSGRAKEQYF
d_gene: TRBD1; abundance: .; j_gene: TRBJ1-1; v_gene: TRBV20-1; CDR3nt: TGCAGTGCTCCCGACAGGGCCACTGAAGCTTTCTTT; CDR3aa: CSAPDRATEAFF
d_gene: .; abundance: few; j_gene: TRBJ2-1; v_gene: TRBV6-2/TRBV6-3; CDR3nt: TGTGCCAGCCGGGCCGTAGGCTACAATGAGCAGTTCTTC; CDR3aa: CASRAVGYNEQFF
d_gene: TRBD2; abundance: few; j_gene: TRBJ2-3; v_gene: TRBV6-5; CDR3nt: TGTGCCAGCAGTTATCGGACTAGCGGAACCCGGTATACAGATACGCAGTATTTT; CDR3aa: CASSYRTSGTRYTDTQYF
d_gene: .; abundance: .; j_gene: TRBJ2-1; v_gene: TRBV3-1; CDR3nt: TGTGCCAGCAGCCAGGGGAGACACAACAATGAGCAGTTCTTC; CDR3aa: CASSQGRHNNEQFF
d_gene: .; abundance: few; j_gene: TRBJ2-1; v_gene: TRBV5-1; CDR3nt: TGCGCCAGCGCAATAGCGGAGCAAGTCGCAAATGAGCAGTTCTTC; CDR3aa: CASAIAEQVANEQFF
d_gene: .; abundance: .; j_gene: TRBJ2-3; v_gene: TRBV6-2/TRBV6-3; CDR3nt: TGTGCCAGCAGTCCCCCCAGGGAGGGGGGCAGCACAGATACGCAGTATTTT; CDR3aa: CASSPPREGGSTDTQYF
d_gene: .; abundance: few; j_gene: TRBJ1-1; v_gene: TRBV6-5; CDR3nt: TGTGCCAGCAGTTTCACCCCGGGGGGCACTGAAGCTTTCTTT; CDR3aa: CASSFTPGGTEAFF
d_gene: .; abundance: .; j_gene: TRBJ1-5; v_gene: TRBV12-3/TRBV12-4; CDR3nt: TGTGCCAGCCAAGGGGACGGTCAGCCCCAGCATTTT; CDR3aa: CASQGDGQPQHF
d_gene: TRBD2; abundance: .; j_gene: TRBJ2-3; v_gene: TRBV18; CDR3nt: TGTGCCAGCTCCCTCGGGACTAGCGCTAAGGGGGATACGCAGTATTTT; CDR3aa: CASSLGTSAKGDTQYF
d_gene: .; abundance: .; j_gene: TRBJ1-3; v_gene: TRBV7-2; CDR3nt: TGTGCCAGCAGCTTAGGGCCCACCCCTGGAAACACCATATATTTT; CDR3aa: CASSLGPTPGNTIYF
d_gene: .; abundance: .; j_gene: TRBJ1-2; v_gene: TRBV9; CDR3nt: TGTGCCAGCAGCCCCACCCTTCGGGTCGATGGCTACACCTTC; CDR3aa: CASSPTLRVDGYTF
d_gene: .; abundance: few; j_gene: TRBJ2-1; v_gene: TRBV15; CDR3nt: TGTGCCACCAGCAGAGTAAGTGGGGAGCAGTTCTTC; CDR3aa: CATSRVSGEQFF
d_gene: TRBD1; abundance: few; j_gene: TRBJ2-7; v_gene: TRBV28; CDR3nt: TGTGCCAGCAGTCCGACGACAGGGGAGGTATACGAGCAGTACTTC; CDR3aa: CASSPTTGEVYEQYF
d_gene: TRBD2; abundance: few; j_gene: TRBJ2-7; v_gene: TRBV20-1; CDR3nt: TGCAGTGCTAGTAGCGGGAGGCCGTCCAAGTCCTACGAGCAGTACTTC; CDR3aa: CSASSGRPSKSYEQYF
d_gene: .; abundance: .; j_gene: TRBJ2-3; v_gene: TRBV7-2; CDR3nt: TGTGCCAGCAGCTGGGACGGGCGGGGTACGCAGTATTTT; CDR3aa: CASSWDGRGTQYF
d_gene: .; abundance: few; j_gene: TRBJ2-1; v_gene: TRBV20-1; CDR3nt: TGCAGTGCCAGACCAGGGGACTGGGGTCTGTTCTTC; CDR3aa: CSARPGDWGLFF
d_gene: .; abundance: few; j_gene: TRBJ1-1; v_gene: TRBV5-1; CDR3nt: TGCGCCAGCAGCCCCTTTAGGAGGGGCACTGAAGCTTTCTTT; CDR3aa: CASSPFRRGTEAFF
d_gene: TRBD2; abundance: many; j_gene: TRBJ2-5; v_gene: TRBV14; CDR3nt: TGTGCCAGCTCTCGGACTAGCGGGAGAGAGACCCAGTACTTC; CDR3aa: CASSRTSGRETQYF
d_gene: .; abundance: .; j_gene: TRBJ1-2; v_gene: TRBV7-9; CDR3nt: TGTGCCAGCAGCCTTAGAAGCTACACCTTC; CDR3aa: CASSLRSYTF
d_gene: .; abundance: .; j_gene: TRBJ2-1; v_gene: TRBV2; CDR3nt: TGTGCCAGCAGTGGTCTAGTTTACAATGAGCAGTTCTTC; CDR3aa: CASSGLVYNEQFF
d_gene: .; abundance: .; j_gene: TRBJ1-1; v_gene: TRBV20-1; CDR3nt: TGCAGTGCTAGTCCCAGAGAAGAGAACACTGAAGCTTTCTTT; CDR3aa: CSASPREENTEAFF
d_gene: TRBD1; abundance: .; j_gene: TRBJ2-4; v_gene: TRBV5-1; CDR3nt: TGCGCCAGCAGCTTGGGTGGACAGGGGACTTGGGACATTCAGTACTTC; CDR3aa: CASSLGGQGTWDIQYF
d_gene: TRBD2; abundance: once; j_gene: TRBJ2-1; v_gene: TRBV7-8; CDR3nt: TGTGCCAGCAGCTTAGTAGCTAGCGGGAGTGGGCATGAGCAGTTCTTC; CDR3aa: CASSLVASGSGHEQFF
d_gene: .; abundance: .; j_gene: TRBJ2-3; v_gene: TRBV3-1; CDR3nt: TGTGCCAGCAGCCAAGATGGTAACACAGATACGCAGTATTTT; CDR3aa: CASSQDGNTDTQYF
d_gene: .; abundance: .; j_gene: TRBJ2-2; v_gene: TRBV12-3/TRBV12-4; CDR3nt: TGTGCCAGCAACCAGGGGCGGGACACCGGGGAGCTGTTTTTT; CDR3aa: CASNQGRDTGELFF
d_gene: .; abundance: .; j_gene: TRBJ1-4; v_gene: TRBV4-3; CDR3nt: TGCGCCAGCAGCCGAAGGGGGGAGAATGGGGAAAAACTGTTTTTT; CDR3aa: CASSRRGENGEKLFF
d_gene: .; abundance: many; j_gene: TRBJ2-7; v_gene: TRBV7-2; CDR3nt: TGTGCCAGCAGCCTCCGGGTCAGGGACGAGCAGTACTTC; CDR3aa: CASSLRVRDEQYF
d_gene: TRBD1; abundance: few; j_gene: TRBJ2-5; v_gene: TRBV20-1; CDR3nt: TGCAGTGCTAGAGTCGGGACAGGGGAGACCCAGTACTTC; CDR3aa: CSARVGTGETQYF
d_gene: TRBD2; abundance: few; j_gene: TRBJ2-7; v_gene: TRBV7-2; CDR3nt: TGTGCCAGCAGCTTAGCACTAGCGGGAGTCCATGGATCCCTGGACGAGCAGTACTTC; CDR3aa: CASSLALAGVHGSLDEQYF
d_gene: .; abundance: few; j_gene: TRBJ2-1; v_gene: TRBV24-1; CDR3nt: TGTGCCACCAGTGATGTCGAAAGTGGGCCCTCCTACAATGAGCAGTTCTTC; CDR3aa: CATSDVESGPSYNEQFF
d_gene: .; abundance: few; j_gene: TRBJ2-7; v_gene: TRBV7-3; CDR3nt: TGTGCCAGCAGCTTTGACGTGGCCTACGAGCAGTACTTC; CDR3aa: CASSFDVAYEQYF
d_gene: .; abundance: .; j_gene: TRBJ1-1; v_gene: TRBV14; CDR3nt: TGTGCCAGCAGCCCCCTGGGTCCTGAAGCTTTCTTT; CDR3aa: CASSPLGPEAFF
d_gene: .; abundance: many; j_gene: TRBJ2-1; v_gene: TRBV11-2; CDR3nt: TGTGCCAGCAGCTTAGGGAGGGGGCCCTACAATGAGCAGTTCTTC; CDR3aa: CASSLGRGPYNEQFF
d_gene: TRBD2; abundance: .; j_gene: TRBJ2-7; v_gene: TRBV10-1; CDR3nt: TGCGCCAGCAGTGATGGGACTAGCGTTTTCGGTTCCTACGAGCAGTACTTC; CDR3aa: CASSDGTSVFGSYEQYF
d_gene: TRBD2; abundance: few; j_gene: TRBJ2-2; v_gene: TRBV4-3; CDR3nt: TGCGCCAGCAGCCAAGGAGGGACTAGCGGCACCGGGGAGCTGTTTTTT; CDR3aa: CASSQGGTSGTGELFF
d_gene: .; abundance: few; j_gene: TRBJ2-1; v_gene: TRBV6-1; CDR3nt: TGTGCCAGCAGCGAGACGAGGGACAATGAGCAGTTCTTC; CDR3aa: CASSETRDNEQFF
d_gene: TRBD2; abundance: .; j_gene: TRBJ2-3; v_gene: TRBV27; CDR3nt: TGTGCCACCCGGGCGGGGGGCACAGATACGCAGTATTTT; CDR3aa: CATRAGGTDTQYF